The rows below give T cell receptor beta chains drawn from one sample of a study of T-cell reconstitution after alpha-beta-depleted transplantation in children. MiXCR was run by TCRdb on the PCR reads, yielding one entry per CDR3 protein. This sample has more than 550,000 distinct CDR3 sequences, with approximately 10% found just once. This specimen was PBMCs from the stem cell graft donor, taken from the stem cell graft. The source of these receptors is a human donor who donated a stem cell graft to a child with acute myeloid leukemia. The conserved cysteine and the conserved F or W are not part of the CDR3 here. The D gene is left open where the match is weak.

>TRBJ2-2|NA|TRBV18
ASSPKGPGELF
>TRBJ2-7|NA|TRBV5-6
ASSLSPGSYEQY
>TRBJ2-4|NA|TRBV29-1
SVEWRDRNIQY
>TRBJ2-3|TRBD2|TRBV20-1
SAGITSGTDTQY
>TRBJ2-1|NA|TRBV7-6
ASSLGRPINYNEQF
>TRBJ2-5|TRBD2|TRBV20-1
SAKPRGVETQY
>TRBJ2-7|NA|TRBV7-8
ASSSFDTLSYEQY
>TRBJ1-1|NA|TRBV27
ASRENTEAF
>TRBJ2-1|NA|TRBV20-1
SASEPRGNEQF
>TRBJ1-1|NA|TRBV29-1
SVEDSGLNTEAF
>TRBJ1-6|TRBD1|TRBV5-6
ASIRSGQGDFSPLH
>TRBJ2-5|NA|TRBV29-1
SVEAGGSSTQY
>TRBJ2-5|NA|TRBV20-1
SARATVLFETQY
>TRBJ2-2|NA|TRBV12-3/TRBV12-4
ASSFRWELF
>TRBJ1-1|NA|TRBV28
ASSYSPGTPQWNTEAF
>TRBJ1-1|NA|TRBV20-1
SATTEAF
>TRBJ2-3|NA|TRBV7-8
ASSTGSTDTQY
>TRBJ2-5|TRBD2|TRBV4-2
ASSQGLSGGRQETQY
>TRBJ2-7|TRBD1|TRBV5-5
ASSPGGVLIPYEQY
>TRBJ2-1|NA|TRBV7-8
ASSIFGPANDEQF